This record covers a single T cell receptor beta chain. Genomic DNA of every subset was divided equally among multiple immunoSEQ plates. TCRdb keeps only in-frame clones here, not all; method: immunoSEQ multiplex PCR. The sample includes a few million clones, 80% to 95% of them seen just once. Terminally differentiated effector memory CD45RA+ cells were excluded by CCR7 positive selection of CD45RO-negative cells. The germline V gene encodes CDR1 MNHEY and CDR2 SVGAGI. The CDR3 spans 14 residues. V was pared by 5 bases and J by 2 bases, with 13 bases between. This entry comes from a study of shared clonotypes between healthy human individuals. Study at large: Plates per donor: three CD4 naive, three CD4 memory, two CD8 naive, one CD8 memory.

The chain employs TRBV6-5 and TRBJ2-7; D might be TRBD1 (6 bases). Sequencing input: naive CD8+ T cells from PBMCs. This receptor was obtained from a young man in good health. Some clones in this sample may be carry-over from other donors' samples. DNA for the CDR3: TGTGCCAGCAGTCAGGCCGGGACAACCTACGAGCAGTACTTC. This sequence encodes CASSQAGTTYEQYF.